Listed below are T cell receptor beta chains from one sample, sequenced in a study of blood T cell repertoires in COVID-19. Clones were sequenced by immunoSEQ multiplex PCR, and TCRdb holds only the in-frame ones, with some missing. Altogether around 220,000 clones are present, roughly 89% being singletons, with the ten largest covering 6.8%. Sequenced input: PBMCs or T cells enriched from blood (not recorded which). Receptor source: a woman aged 40 to 55 who had recovered from COVID-19. Each CDR3 is given with its conserved first and last residue. The order of the fields is D gene, clone size, J gene, V gene, CDR3 protein, CDR3 DNA. D genes are given only for firm matches. A clone size is listed for some rows: how often the clone was seen (once, few, many), or a class if it is expanded.

TRBD2 | NA | TRBJ2-5 | TRBV6-2/TRBV6-3 | CASSYWVGGGLGQETQYF | TGTGCCAGCAGTTACTGGGTCGGCGGGGGGCTAGGCCAAGAGACCCAGTACTTC
NA | NA | TRBJ2-3 | TRBV6-5 | CASSIQGTDTQYF | TGTGCCAGCAGTATACAGGGCACAGATACGCAGTATTTT
TRBD1 | NA | TRBJ1-1 | TRBV7-2 | CASSQTGAGGYTEAFF | TGTGCCAGCAGCCAGACAGGGGCAGGAGGTTACACTGAAGCTTTCTTT
NA | NA | TRBJ2-7 | TRBV7-3 | CASSPFGTTYEQYF | TGTGCCAGCAGCCCGTTCGGTACCACCTACGAGCAGTACTTC
TRBD1 | once | TRBJ1-5 | TRBV27 | CASSLTGEEPQHF | TGTGCCAGCAGTCTCACAGGGGAAGAGCCCCAGCATTTT
NA | NA | TRBJ1-4 | TRBV11-3 | CASSLGSQGKLFF | TGTGCCAGCAGCTTAGGATCCCAGGGAAAACTGTTTTTT
NA | NA | TRBJ1-6 | TRBV3-1/TRBV3-2 | CASSQERDSPLHF | TGTGCCAGCAGCCAGGAGAGGGATTCACCCCTCCACTTT
TRBD1 | few | TRBJ1-5 | TRBV6-2/TRBV6-3 | CASSPRTGFQPQHF | TGTGCCAGCAGCCCTCGGACAGGGTTTCAGCCCCAGCATTTT
NA | NA | TRBJ2-6 | TRBV19 | CASRLSGANVLTF | TGTGCCAGTAGACTCTCGGGGGCCAACGTCCTGACTTTC
TRBD1 | NA | TRBJ2-2 | TRBV30 | CASIPPGRGPPNTGELFF | TGTGCCTCGATCCCCCCGGGCAGGGGGCCGCCGAACACCGGGGAGCTGTTTTTT
NA | NA | TRBJ2-2 | TRBV6-6 | CASSSPLGELFF | TGTGCCAGCAGTTCCCCCCTCGGGGAGCTGTTTTTT
TRBD1 | NA | TRBJ2-7 | TRBV19 | CASSTDRSSYEQYF | TGTGCCAGTAGTACGGACAGGAGCTCCTACGAGCAGTACTTC
NA | NA | TRBJ1-1 | TRBV7-9 | CASSLETGRGNTEAFF | TGTGCCAGCAGCTTAGAGACTGGCCGGGGGAACACTGAAGCTTTCTTT
TRBD1 | few | TRBJ2-1 | TRBV7-2 | CASSLSGTDNNEQFF | TGTGCCAGCAGCTTATCCGGGACAGACAACAATGAGCAGTTCTTC
TRBD2 | NA | TRBJ2-1 | TRBV7-6 | CASSMGLHLSYNEQFF | TGTGCCAGCAGCATGGGACTACATCTTTCCTACAATGAGCAGTTCTTC
NA | few | TRBJ2-2 | TRBV7-9 | CASSLTGELFF | TGTGCCAGCAGCCTTACCGGGGAGCTGTTTTTT
TRBD1 | NA | TRBJ1-1 | TRBV14 | CASSPVRQGEAFF | TGTGCCAGCAGCCCCGTTCGACAGGGTGAAGCTTTCTTT
TRBD2 | once | TRBJ2-5 | TRBV28 | CASTPSSGTRSQYF | TGTGCCAGCACCCCGTCCAGCGGGACCCGGTCCCAGTACTTC
TRBD1 | NA | TRBJ2-5 | TRBV5-4 | CASSVRRGQGETQYF | TGTGCCAGCAGCGTCCGCCGGGGACAGGGGGAGACCCAGTACTTC
TRBD1 | once | TRBJ1-2 | TRBV2 | CASRGIGTGMHGYTF | TGTGCCAGCAGGGGGATAGGGACAGGGATGCATGGCTACACCTTC
TRBD1 | NA | TRBJ2-2 | TRBV27 | CASSLFLGQGATGELFF | TGTGCCAGCAGTTTATTTTTGGGACAGGGGGCAACCGGGGAGCTGTTTTTT
TRBD1 | NA | TRBJ1-5 | TRBV4-1 | CASSQVRGRTGSNQPQHF | TGCGCCAGCAGCCAAGTTCGGGGGAGGACAGGGAGCAATCAGCCCCAGCATTTT
TRBD2 | NA | TRBJ2-1 | TRBV20-1 | CSASTSGRGYNEQFF | TGCAGTGCTAGTACTAGCGGGAGGGGCTACAATGAGCAGTTCTTC
NA | NA | TRBJ1-5 | TRBV14 | CASSGLNQPQHF | TGTGCCAGCAGCGGGCTGAATCAGCCCCAGCATTTT
TRBD1 | NA | TRBJ1-2 | TRBV7-8 | CASSFGTGVGYGYTF | TGTGCCAGCAGCTTTGGCACAGGGGTAGGGTATGGCTACACCTTC
TRBD2 | NA | TRBJ2-1 | TRBV29-1 | CSVEYVREGEQFF | TGCAGCGTTGAATACGTCAGGGAGGGTGAGCAGTTCTTC
TRBD1 | NA | TRBJ1-6 | TRBV19 | CASSSGRGGTYNSPLHF | TGTGCCAGTAGTAGTGGTAGAGGGGGCACCTATAATTCACCCCTCCACTTT
TRBD1 | NA | TRBJ1-2 | TRBV29-1 | CSVTEKQGNYGYTF | TGCAGCGTTACTGAGAAACAGGGGAACTATGGCTACACCTTC
NA | few | TRBJ2-1 | TRBV9 | CASSVDIDEQFF | TGTGCCAGCAGCGTAGATATCGATGAGCAGTTCTTC
NA | NA | TRBJ1-6 | TRBV9 | CASSPREGNSPLHF | TGTGCCAGCAGCCCCCGGGAGGGGAATTCACCCCTCCACTTT
TRBD2 | NA | TRBJ2-1 | TRBV19 | CASSRTSGTDEQFF | TGTGCCAGTAGTCGGACTAGCGGGACCGATGAGCAGTTCTTC
NA | NA | TRBJ2-7 | TRBV18 | CASSPTSGSSYEQYF | TGTGCCAGCTCACCGACCAGCGGCAGCTCCTACGAGCAGTACTTC
TRBD2 | NA | TRBJ2-1 | TRBV5-4 | CASSLTSGVYNEQFF | TGTGCCAGCAGCCTTACTAGCGGAGTCTACAATGAGCAGTTCTTC
NA | few | TRBJ2-1 | TRBV27 | CASSRHRVRGFSNEQFF | TGTGCCAGCAGTAGGCATAGGGTACGAGGGTTTAGCAATGAGCAGTTCTTC
TRBD2 | NA | TRBJ2-1 | TRBV10-3 | CAISESAGGIDNEQFF | TGTGCCATCAGTGAGTCTGCGGGAGGGATTGACAATGAGCAGTTCTTC
NA | NA | TRBJ2-7 | TRBV25-1 | CASSEATGQSIEQYF | TGTGCCAGCAGTGAAGCAACCGGACAGTCTATCGAGCAGTACTTC
TRBD1 | NA | TRBJ1-2 | TRBV5-1 | CASSPRQGSDYGYTF | TGCGCCAGCAGCCCTCGACAGGGCTCAGACTATGGCTACACCTTC
TRBD1 | NA | TRBJ1-5 | TRBV5-8 | CASRGRQGLGNQPQHF | TGTGCCAGCAGGGGGAGACAGGGGCTGGGCAATCAGCCCCAGCATTTT
TRBD1 | NA | TRBJ1-5 | TRBV19 | CASSPTGGTEPQHF | TGTGCCAGTAGTCCGACAGGGGGAACGGAGCCCCAGCATTTT
NA | NA | TRBJ2-1 | TRBV10-1 | CASSDGGGGSYNEQFF | TGCGCCAGCAGTGATGGAGGGGGGGGGTCCTACAATGAGCAGTTCTTC
NA | NA | TRBJ1-1 | TRBV18 | CASSPPGGPINTEAFF | TGTGCCAGCTCACCACCTGGGGGCCCAATCAACACTGAAGCTTTCTTT
TRBD1 | NA | TRBJ2-6 | TRBV28 | CASSPLTLDRVLAGANVLTF | TGTGCCAGCAGTCCGCTGACCCTGGACAGGGTCTTAGCTGGGGCCAACGTCCTGACTTTC
NA | NA | TRBJ1-2 | TRBV12-3/TRBV12-4 | CASSTDRYYGYTF | TGTGCCAGCAGTACCGACAGGTACTATGGCTACACCTTC
NA | NA | TRBJ1-4 | TRBV4-3 | CASSLQGVRGAGEKLFF | TGCGCCAGCAGCCTACAAGGCGTGCGGGGGGCGGGTGAAAAACTGTTTTTT
NA | once | TRBJ1-3 | TRBV7-9 | CASSLVGGSGNTIYF | TGTGCCAGCAGCTTAGTCGGGGGCTCTGGAAACACCATATATTTT
NA | NA | TRBJ1-4 | TRBV18 | CASSPAGATNEKLFF | TGTGCCAGCTCACCGGCGGGTGCGACTAATGAAAAACTGTTTTTT
NA | NA | TRBJ2-2 | TRBV18 | CASSPPPGNSNTGELFF | TGTGCCAGCTCACCACCCCCAGGGAACTCGAACACCGGGGAGCTGTTTTTT
NA | NA | TRBJ1-6 | TRBV5-6 | CASSLEGIGGYNSPLHF | TGTGCCAGCAGCTTGGAAGGAATAGGGGGTTATAATTCACCCCTCCACTTT
NA | NA | TRBJ1-2 | TRBV9 | CASSGTAGYGYTF | TGTGCCAGCAGCGGGACAGCCGGCTATGGCTACACCTTC
TRBD1 | once | TRBJ1-2 | TRBV27 | CASRGSSWTGYDYGYTF | TGTGCCAGCAGGGGGAGTTCCTGGACAGGGTACGACTATGGCTACACCTTC
NA | NA | TRBJ2-1 | TRBV27 | CASSSGSAAYNEQFF | TGTGCCAGCAGTTCGGGTAGCGCCGCCTACAATGAGCAGTTCTTC
TRBD1 | NA | TRBJ1-2 | TRBV10-3 | CAISGGQGNYGYTF | TGTGCCATCAGTGGGGGACAGGGAAACTATGGCTACACCTTC
NA | NA | TRBJ2-5 | TRBV12-2 | CASRLTLSRTRQETQYF | TGTGCAAGTCGCTTAACCCTATCTAGGACACGCCAAGAGACCCAGTACTTC
TRBD2 | NA | TRBJ2-1 | TRBV3-1/TRBV3-2 | CASSQGTSGFNEQFF | TGTGCCAGCAGCCAAGGAACTAGCGGATTCAATGAGCAGTTCTTC
TRBD1 | few | TRBJ2-1 | TRBV19 | CASCSRDRGCNEQFF | TGTGCCAGCTGTTCCCGGGACAGGGGTTGCAATGAGCAGTTCTTC
NA | NA | TRBJ2-7 | TRBV5-4 | CASSPEGEGVYEQYF | TGTGCCAGCTCCCCGGAGGGAGAAGGGGTCTACGAGCAGTACTTC
TRBD1 | NA | TRBJ1-2 | TRBV4-3 | CASSQETGKVVSGYTF | TGCGCCAGCAGCCAAGAGACAGGGAAGGTGGTAAGCGGCTACACCTTC
TRBD2 | NA | TRBJ2-1 | TRBV7-3 | CASSLSRTSGRHNEQFF | TGTGCCAGCAGCTTATCCCGGACTAGCGGGAGACACAATGAGCAGTTCTTC
TRBD1 | NA | TRBJ1-2 | TRBV5-4 | CASSLVRPGGWGGYTF | TGTGCCAGCAGCTTGGTTAGACCAGGGGGCTGGGGTGGCTACACCTTC